The next 23 T cell receptor beta chains were all read from a single sample in a study of identical twins. TCRdb processed the 5' RACE reads anew with MiXCR; each CDR3 protein has one entry. Of 1,800,000 or so distinct CDR3 sequences in the sample, about 32% were seen once. Sequenced: cord blood. These receptors were collected from a newborn girl in good health.

This clonotype appeared many times. The chain recombines TRBV12-3 or TRBV12-4 with TRBJ1-2; D is undetermined. The CDR3 runs to 15 residues. Trimming removed 0 bases at V and 0 bases at J, with 8 bases between. CDR3 protein: CASSLAFTANYGYTF. The CDR3 DNA reads TGTGCCAGCAGTTTAGCGTTTACGGCTAACTATGGCTACACCTTC.

This clonotype was seen many times. The V and J genes are TRBV28 and TRBJ2-7; D unclear. Germline values: CDR1 MDHEN, CDR2 SYDVKM. V lost 5 bases, J lost 5 bases, and 16 bases lay in between. The CDR3 runs to 14 residues. The CDR3 DNA reads as TGTGCCAGCAGTCCCCTGCCTTATCTGAACGAGCAGTACTTC. It yields the protein CASSPLPYLNEQYF.

DNA for the CDR3: TGTGCCAGCAGCCAACCTCCGGGACTAGCGGGGGGCCGCTCCTACGAGCAGTACTTC. It is translated as CASSQPPGLAGGRSYEQYF. The rearrangement links TRBV4-2 to TRBJ2-7; 15 bases are a match to TRBD2. This CDR3 has 19 residues. The trim removed 2 bases at V and 0 bases at J, leaving 8 bases unmatched. Germline V gene sequence: CDR1 LGHNA, CDR2 YNFKEQ.

This chain joins TRBV10-3 and TRBJ2-1; the D is unclear. V dropped 3 bases and J dropped 3 bases, with 15 bases sitting between them. Germline assignment: CDR1 ENHRY and CDR2 SYGVKD. There are 16 residues in the CDR3. The CDR3 spells CAISDPGQSLYNEQFF. As DNA, the CDR3 is TGTGCCATCAGTGATCCCGGCCAGAGCCTCTACAATGAGCAGTTCTTC.

The chain carries TRBV9 and TRBJ1-1, with D possibly being TRBD1 (6 bases). CDR3 length: 15 amino acids. The V and J ends lost 4 bases and 0 bases respectively, with 13 bases between them. CDR1 and CDR2 (germline): SGDLS, YYNGEE. The CDR3: CASSLTTGMNTEAFF. CDR3 sequence (DNA): TGTGCCAGCAGCCTAACCACAGGGATGAACACTGAAGCTTTCTTT.

The chain is built from TRBV29-1 and TRBJ2-3; 7 bases fit TRBD1. Germline V gene lookup returns CDR1 SQVTM and CDR2 ANQGSEA. V was pared by 3 bases and J by 0 bases, with 6 bases of the junction left unmatched. The CDR3 has 15 amino acids. The CDR3 DNA reads TGCAGCGTTGAGATAGTGGACAGGAGCACAGATACGCAGTATTTT. Translated: CSVEIVDRSTDTQYF.

The CDR3 here is CASSSRGVYNSPLHF. The CDR3 DNA reads TGTGCCAGCAGTTCCAGGGGAGTCTATAATTCACCCCTCCACTTT. The chain combines TRBV12-3 or TRBV12-4 with TRBJ1-6; D perhaps matches TRBD1 (6 bases). There are 15 residues in the CDR3. V lost 4 bases to trimming and J lost 3 bases, with 10 bases between them.

This clonotype was observed a few times. The rearrangement joins TRBV7-8 to TRBJ2-3; perhaps TRBD1 as D (6 bases). The V end was cut by 5 bases, the J end by 11 bases, with 11 bases between. This CDR3 spans 11 amino acids. CDR1 SGHVS and CDR2 FQNEAQ come from the germline V gene. CDR3 sequence reads: CASSQGLRQYF. The CDR3 DNA reads TGTGCCAGCAGCCAGGGGTTACGGCAGTATTTT.

In this sample, this clonotype turned up a few times. The rearrangement joins TRBV10-3 to TRBJ2-1; 9 nucleotides align to TRBD1. With 5 bases clipped from V and 0 bases from J, the junction kept 5 bases outside the gene matches. This CDR3 region has 16 residues. Germline assignment: CDR1 ENHRY and CDR2 SYGVKD. The CDR3 coding sequence is TGTGCCATCAGTCAGAGGGGACAGGGCTCCTACAATGAGCAGTTCTTC. Its translation: CAISQRGQGSYNEQFF.

The sample holds one count of this clonotype. The rearrangement links TRBV12-3 or TRBV12-4 to TRBJ1-3; 8 positions match TRBD1. The CDR3 is made up of 15 amino acids. The J segment lost 0 bases and the V segment lost 6 bases, leaving 4 bases of the junction unmatched. CDR3 sequence: CASRVTGGSGNTIYF. The CDR3 coding sequence is TGTGCCAGCAGGGTCACAGGGGGCTCTGGAAACACCATATATTTT.

This clonotype has a handful of counts. This chain links TRBV3-1 with TRBJ2-3, with D possibly matching TRBD2 (6 bases). The CDR3 covers 19 residues. V lost 0 bases and J 4 bases, leaving 23 bases between the germline ends. In germline, CDR1 is LGHDT, CDR2 YNNKEL (reference sequence). The CDR3 DNA reads as TGTGCCAGCAGCCAAGATCTTGGGGTGACTAGTTTAGTCCCAGATACGCAGTATTTT. Translated: CASSQDLGVTSLVPDTQYF.

This clonotype was seen just once. V is TRBV7-2 and J is TRBJ2-3; no definite D call. CDR3 length: 16 amino acids. CDR1 is SGHTA and CDR2 is FQGNSA in the germline V gene. Deletions cut 1 base from V and 0 bases from J, with 11 bases between. CDR3 sequence reads: CASSLGVSTSTDTQYF. In DNA form, the CDR3 reads TGTGCCAGCAGCTTAGGCGTCAGCACTAGCACAGATACGCAGTATTTT.

The chain carries TRBV4-1 and TRBJ2-1, with unresolved D. With 0 bases removed from V and 3 bases from J, the gap between germline ends came to 9 bases. The length of the CDR3 is 15 residues. Germline values: CDR1 MGHRA, CDR2 YSYEKL. The CDR3 DNA sequence: TGCGCCAGCAGCCAAGACCCGGGCCGCTACAATGAGCAGTTCTTC. It encodes CASSQDPGRYNEQFF.

This clonotype has a handful of counts. Germline is not matched at one junction end, which may reflect a read error. The chain joins TRBV6-6 to TRBJ2-3; 8 bases map to TRBD2. The CDR3 loop spans 17 amino acids. Germline-derived CDR1 and CDR2 are MNHNY and SVGAGI (reference sequence). This CDR3 reads CASSYSPLAAAPDTQYF. CDR3 nucleotides: TGTGCCAGCAGCTACTCCCCACTAGCGGCAGCGCCAGATACGCAGTATTTT.

Only a few counts were recorded for this clonotype. This chain joins TRBV3-1 and TRBJ1-4, with D unresolved. Trimming took off 1 base at V and 0 bases at J, with 15 bases between the two ends. CDR1 is LGHDT and CDR2 is YNNKEL in the germline V gene (reference sequence). This CDR3 region has 18 residues. The CDR3 region is CASSQVSWLSPTNEKLFF. The CDR3 region has the DNA TGTGCCAGCAGCCAAGTGTCGTGGCTAAGTCCAACTAATGAAAAACTGTTTTTT.

This chain connects TRBV2 to TRBJ1-1; 8 bases map to TRBD1. The CDR3 sequence is 14 residues long. The germline gives CDR1 SNHLY, CDR2 FYNNEI. The V and J ends lost 7 bases and 1 base, in that order; junction bases with no gene match: 5. CDR3 DNA: TGTGCCAGCAAGCAGGGGGCCGGGAACACTGAAGCTTTCTTT. Amino acid sequence: CASKQGAGNTEAFF.

CDR3 bases: TGTGCCAGCAGCCCTTTTGCTAGCGGGGCCCGAGGGACCGGGGAGCTGTTTTTT. It specifies CASSPFASGARGTGELFF. This chain links TRBV12-3 or TRBV12-4 with TRBJ2-2, with TRBD2 identical over 9 bases. V dropped 6 bases and J dropped 5; count of bases not matched to a gene: 16. There are 18 residues in the CDR3.

This clonotype was observed at least ten times. The V call is TRBV12-3 or TRBV12-4, the J call TRBJ1-2; no definite D call. This CDR3 has 14 residues. Trimming removed 3 bases from V and 0 bases from J, with 8 bases in between. CDR3 coding DNA: TGTGCCAGCAGTTTTCGCCAGGCTAACTATGGCTACACCTTC. Amino acids: CASSFRQANYGYTF.

The chain has TRBV5-1 and TRBJ2-2, with TRBD2 identical over 10 bases. Germline-derived CDR1 and CDR2 are SGHRS and YFSETQ. This CDR3 spans 16 amino acids. Trimming cost V 0 bases and J 6 bases; bases outside gene matches: 5. The CDR3 sequence: CASSLALTSGPGELFF. For the CDR3, the DNA is TGCGCCAGCAGCTTGGCCCTGACTAGCGGGCCCGGGGAGCTGTTTTTT. Looking up the rest from reference TRBV5-1 and TRBJ2-2 gives the full variable domain: KAGVTQTPRYLIKTRGQQVTLSCSPISGHRSVSWYQQTPGQGLQFLFEYFSETQRNKGNFPGRFSGRQFSNSRSEMNVSTLELGDSALYLCASSLALTSGPGELFFGEGSRLTVL.

This sequence joins TRBV4-1 and TRBJ2-3; TRBD2 matches at 7 bases. Germline values: CDR1 MGHRA, CDR2 YSYEKL. The junction had 10 bases not matched to a gene; V was cut back by 4 bases and J by 0 bases. The CDR3 covers 17 residues. CDR3 protein: CASSRVPASGSTDTQYF. The CDR3 DNA is TGCGCCAGCAGCCGAGTACCAGCTAGCGGCAGCACAGATACGCAGTATTTT.

This clonotype was recorded a few times. The genes are TRBV20-1 and TRBJ1-6, with a tentative D call TRBD1 (6 bases). CDR1 DFQATT and CDR2 SNEGSKA come from the germline V gene (reference sequence). The CDR3 loop spans 13 amino acids. Deletions cut 6 bases from V and 8 bases from J, with 14 bases between. The CDR3 nucleotides are TGCAGTGCCCCCACCTACAGGGATTCACCCCTCCACTTT. Translation: CSAPTYRDSPLHF.

The chain is built from TRBV4-1 and TRBJ2-5; D may be TRBD2 (5 bases). V lost 5 bases and J lost 5, with 12 bases in between. The germline gives CDR1 MGHRA, CDR2 YSYEKL. The CDR3 runs 13 residues. The CDR3 nucleotides are TGCGCCAGCAGCTCTGTAAGGGAGGAGACCCAGTACTTC. Encoded protein: CASSSVREETQYF.

The CDR3 here is CASSRTSKNIQYF. In DNA form, the CDR3 reads TGTGCCAGCAGCCGGACTAGCAAAAACATTCAGTACTTC. V usage is TRBV3-1 and J usage is TRBJ2-4; 7 nucleotides align to TRBD2. Germline V gene data show CDR1 as LGHDT and CDR2 as YNNKEL (reference sequence). CDR3 length: 13 amino acids. The trim removed 4 bases at V and 3 bases at J, leaving 0 bases unmatched.